The clone carrying this T cell receptor (beta chain) has only one observation. Its target is not known. The CDR3 totals 16 residues. The V end lost 0 bases, the J end lost 2 bases, and 14 bases lay between the germline ends. Germline V gene sequence: CDR1 ENHRY, CDR2 SYGVKD. This specimen comes from a study of CD8+ T cells in alopecia areata. As for the study in general: Patients received oral tofacitinib, 5 to 10 mg twice daily, for moderate-to-severe alopecia areata. The tofacitinib course ran for 6 to 18 months and was followed by 6 months off drug. Whole-study findings and limits: Sharing of TCRs across patients appeared less clear than in mice, possibly for HLA-related reasons.

Once RNA had been extracted, it was reverse transcribed into cDNA to act as the sequencing template. Clones were sequenced by immunoSEQ multiplex PCR, and TCRdb holds only the in-frame ones, with some missing. The sample carries about 150,000 clones, under 60% recorded once. The chain employs TRBV10-3 and TRBJ2-7; a possible D gene is TRBD2 (6 bases). Sequences were derived from CD8+ T cells sorted from blood, sampled at week 0. This TCR was recovered from a human donor with alopecia areata. The CDR3 sequence is CAISESRDTGAYEQYF. CDR3 DNA: TGTGCCATCAGTGAGTCAAGAGATACGGGGGCCTACGAGCAGTACTTC.